The 14 T cell receptor beta chains below were found in one sample sequenced in a study of Graves' ophthalmopathy and Graves' hyperthyroidism. RNA transcripts were the template, and TCR beta CDR3 regions were amplified from them. First-round RT-PCR relied on HTBI primers, and a second-round multiplex PCR came next. Via MiXCR, TCRdb re-called the multiplex PCR reads, giving one row per CDR3 protein. This sample has approximately 540,000 distinct CDR3 sequences, with approximately 35% found just once. The sample comprised peripheral blood or thyroid tissue (not recorded which). The source is an adult man with Graves' hyperthyroidism.

This clonotype was seen ten or more times. The chain joins TRBV6-1 to TRBJ2-5; tentatively, D is TRBD2 (6 bases). Germline CDR1 and CDR2: MNHNS and SASEGT. The CDR3 has 15 amino acids. V shed 1 base and J shed 1 base, with 10 bases lying between them. CDR3 loop: CASSEVRDFQETQYF. The CDR3 region has the DNA TGTGCCAGCAGTGAAGTCCGGGACTTCCAAGAGACCCAGTACTTC.

This clonotype was found once. The chain carries TRBV3-1 and TRBJ1-2; no definite D call. V dropped 2 bases and J dropped 7 bases, with 20 bases sitting between them. The CDR3 runs 16 residues. Germline V lookup: CDR1 LGHDT, CDR2 YNNKEL (reference sequence). CDR3 DNA: TGTGCCAGCAGCCAACTTACCGGTGGGCAATCGTCTGGCTACACCTTC. It yields the protein CASSQLTGGQSSGYTF.

This rearrangement joins TRBV19 to TRBJ2-2; a weak D match, TRBD2 (5 bases). The CDR3 runs 15 residues. Looked up from germline, CDR1 is LNHDA and CDR2 is SQIVND (reference sequence). Trimming left V 3 bases short and J 0 bases short, with 8 bases between. The CDR3 protein is CASSILATNTGELFF. The DNA of the CDR3 is TGTGCCAGTAGTATCTTAGCGACGAACACCGGGGAGCTGTTTTTT.

The chain employs TRBV5-1 and TRBJ1-1; TRBD1 aligns across 7 bases. V lost 4 bases to trimming and J lost 5 bases; unmatched junction nucleotides: 8. Germline V lookup: CDR1 SGHRS, CDR2 YFSETQ. The CDR3 is 14 amino acids. This CDR3 reads CASSREQGKTEAFF. CDR3 sequence (DNA): TGCGCCAGCAGCCGCGAACAGGGGAAGACTGAAGCTTTCTTT.

This rearrangement joins TRBV2 to TRBJ1-5, with D uncertain. V shed 2 bases and J shed 4 bases, with 9 bases lying between them. The CDR3 extends over 14 amino acids. The V gene's germline CDR1 is SNHLY and CDR2 FYNNEI. The CDR3 DNA follows: TGTGCCAGCAGTGAAACCCAGGTAAATCAGCCCCAGCATTTT. Protein product: CASSETQVNQPQHF.

The rearrangement links TRBV5-8 to TRBJ2-7; 12 nucleotides line up with TRBD2. The CDR3 runs 15 residues. CDR1 is SGHTS and CDR2 is YDEGEE in the germline V gene. V lost 5 bases, J lost 4 bases, and 7 bases stayed unmatched. CDR3 DNA: TGTGCCAGCAGAGAGGGACTAGCGGGCGCATACGAGCAGTACTTC. It translates to CASREGLAGAYEQYF.

This chain connects TRBV20-1 to TRBJ2-7; 12 bases line up with TRBD2. V lost 6 bases and J lost 9; bases outside the gene matches: 15. The CDR3 runs 15 residues. The germline V gene encodes CDR1 DFQATT and CDR2 SNEGSKA (reference sequence). CDR3: CSARTSGIKSDTQYF. Here the CDR3 DNA reads TGCAGTGCCAGGACTAGCGGGATCAAGTCAGATACGCAGTACTTC.

This clonotype was recorded many times. The V and J genes are TRBV10-3 and TRBJ1-1; D is undetermined. Trimming removed 7 bases from V and 4 bases from J, with 10 bases in between. The CDR3 spans 12 residues. Per the germline V gene, CDR1 is ENHRY and CDR2 is SYGVKD. CDR3 DNA: TGTGCCATCATGGGAATAGGCACTGAAGCTTTCTTT. It codes for CAIMGIGTEAFF.

This clonotype has ten or more counts. The chain has TRBV9 and TRBJ2-5; no definite D call. V was cut by 5 bases and J by 0 bases, with 11 bases left in between. This CDR3 comprises 14 residues. Per the germline V gene, CDR1 is SGDLS and CDR2 is YYNGEE. CDR3 loop: CASSPTDYQETQYF. The CDR3 DNA reads TGTGCCAGCAGTCCGACCGACTACCAAGAGACCCAGTACTTC.

The chain combines TRBV10-2 with TRBJ2-6, with D perhaps given as TRBD1 or TRBD2 (6 bases each). Germline V gene lookup returns CDR1 WSHSY and CDR2 SAAADI. The CDR3 consists of 15 residues. V lost 3 bases, J lost 10 bases, and 16 bases lay in between. In DNA form, the CDR3 reads TGCGCCAGCAGTGATGCGGGGTTTAGGGGGAACGTCCTGACTTTC. This translates into CASSDAGFRGNVLTF.

Regarding this clonotype: A much larger clone differs from this one at a single base, so this may be a read error. The chain links TRBV20-1 to TRBJ2-7; D ambiguous. CDR1 and CDR2 from the germline V gene are DFQATT and SNEGSKA (reference sequence). This CDR3 comprises 14 residues. Trimming pared 0 bases from V and 2 bases from J, leaving 11 bases between. In DNA form, the CDR3 reads TGCAGTGCTAGAGATGCAGGCAAAGCCTACGAGCAGTACTTC. This encodes CSARDAGKAYEQYF.

This clonotype was detected ten times or more. V gene TRBV7-9 combines with J gene TRBJ1-5, with D tentatively TRBD1 (6 bases). V was cut by 5 bases and J by 5 bases, with 16 bases left in between. CDR3 length: 15 residues. The germline gives CDR1 SEHNR, CDR2 FQNEAQ (reference sequence). CDR3 sequence (DNA): TGTGCCAGCAGCCCTGCGACAGGCTGGGATCAGCCCCAGCATTTT. Translating gives CASSPATGWDQPQHF.

The CDR3 nucleotides read TGTGCCAGCGGACAGGGCCGGGGTACTGAAGCCCAAGCTTTCTTT. Translating it yields CASGQGRGTEAQAFF. V is TRBV12-3 or TRBV12-4 and J is TRBJ1-1, with 8 bases that match TRBD1. The V segment lost 8 bases and the J segment 9 bases; nucleotides outside the gene matches: 17. The CDR3 loop spans 15 amino acids.

The rearrangement links TRBV5-8 to TRBJ1-1; D is undetermined. CDR1 and CDR2 (germline): SGHTS, YDEGEE. The CDR3 spans 13 residues. V was shortened by 5 bases and J by 1 base, with 9 bases between the two germline ends. The CDR3 here is CASRERPNTEAFF. The CDR3 DNA reads as TGTGCCAGCAGGGAGAGACCGAACACTGAAGCTTTCTTT. Drawing the rest from reference TRBV5-8 and TRBJ1-1, the complete variable domain is EAGVTQSPTHLIKTRGQQATLRCSPISGHTSVYWYQQALGLGLQFLLWYDEGEERNRGNFPPRFSGRQFPNYSSELNVNALELEDSALYLCASRERPNTEAFFGQGTRLTVV.